This T cell receptor beta chain was observed in a study of blood T cell repertoires in COVID-19. Turning to the study itself: Collection of acute and convalescent COVID-19 samples took place in the United States, Italy and Spain. In each case, the material was cDNA or gDNA derived from T cells, B-cell-depleted T cells, or PBMCs.

Measured with immunoSEQ multiplex PCR; TCRdb has only the in-frame clones, and not every one. The sample lists roughly 280,000 clones, almost 90% seen once, with over 9% in the top ten. One Seattle source followed patients from active infection through their disease course. This TCR was sampled from a woman aged 25 to 39 with COVID-19, enrolled during active disease. The specimen sequenced was peripheral blood.

CDR3 loop: CASSRTQRESEQFF. The DNA for the CDR3 is TGTGCCAGCAGCCGGACCCAACGGGAGAGTGAGCAGTTCTTC. The rearrangement links TRBV7-3 to TRBJ2-1, with D perhaps matching TRBD2 (6 bases). CDR1 SGHTA and CDR2 FQGTGA come from the germline V gene. The CDR3 has 14 amino acids. V shed 5 bases and J shed 9 bases, with 17 bases lying between them.